This T cell receptor beta chain stems from a study of T cells after yellow fever vaccination. TCRdb itself ran the 5' RACE reads through MiXCR, one entry per CDR3 protein. The sample lists about 130,000 distinct CDR3 sequences, approximately 8.4% occurring once. Germline lookup yields CDR1 MNHEY and CDR2 SVGEGT. This CDR3 contains 14 residues. The germline V and J ends were trimmed by 4 bases and 8 bases, with 15 bases remaining between them. This clonotype was counted ten times or more. The origin of this receptor is a man between 18 and 29 years old who received the YFV17D yellow fever vaccine. This material consisted of CD8+ T cells sorted from PBMCs, taken on the day of the yellow fever booster vaccination. This chain links TRBV6-2 or TRBV6-3 with TRBJ2-1, with no clear D. This chain's CDR3 is CASSSGIHPDEQFF. The CDR3 DNA sequence: TGTGCCAGCAGTTCCGGCATCCACCCTGATGAGCAGTTCTTC.